Reported below is one T cell receptor beta chain. Those enrolled, adults aged roughly 18 to 89 years, came from about two dozen US areas. Cohorts were determined from participant-reported clinical history. It was within 2 weeks before study entry that exposed participants met a COVID-19 case. The data were obtained in a study of blood T cell repertoires in COVID-19. Germline CDR1 SNHLY, CDR2 FYNNEI. The CDR3 has 14 amino acids. The V gene lost 4 bases and the J gene lost 4 bases, with 14 bases spanning the gap. In the authors' methods: Reference gene primer amplification gave estimated nucleated cell counts. Here immunoSEQ multiplex PCR was the method, and the copy in TCRdb shows in-frame clones only, minus some. The V and J calls and clone size come from that table; D and trimming were worked out from the DNA. The top ten hold more than 3% of the sample, which has 200,000 to 250,000 clones, 88% seen once.

The material sequenced was PBMCs or T cells enriched from blood (not recorded which). The TCR was taken from a woman younger than 45 who had been exposed to COVID-19. The rearrangement uses TRBV2 and TRBJ2-7, with D possibly matching TRBD2 (5 bases). CDR3 coding DNA: TGTGCCAGCAGTGGAACTAGGGCAGTGTACGAGCAGTACTTC. Translation: CASSGTRAVYEQYF.